The TCR beta chain described here comes from a study of naive and memory T cell subsets. Treatment indicated: skin biopsy from PPD injection site in Mantoux-positive individual. TCR cDNA received a 3' ligated oligonucleotide that carried a UMI. Four PCR rounds used nested alpha and beta constant region primers plus the SP2 primer. Using its own MiXCR run on the UMI-ligation and nested PCR reads, TCRdb lists one record per CDR3 protein. The sample shows 30,000 to 35,000 distinct CDR3 sequences, about 7.4% of them seen only once. This clonotype was picked up many times. This CDR3 is 16 amino acids long. Trimming cost V 5 bases and J 0 bases; bases outside gene matches: 7. Germline V gene lookup returns CDR1 SNHLY and CDR2 FYNNEI.

The receptor's source is an adult in good health. The V gene is TRBV2, the J gene TRBJ2-3; 8 positions match TRBD2. Sequences were derived from skin, sampled from a tuberculin skin test site. The CDR3 DNA reads as TGTGCCAGCAGTAGGAGTCGCGGGGGGAGCACAGATACGCAGTATTTT. Protein sequence: CASSRSRGGSTDTQYF.